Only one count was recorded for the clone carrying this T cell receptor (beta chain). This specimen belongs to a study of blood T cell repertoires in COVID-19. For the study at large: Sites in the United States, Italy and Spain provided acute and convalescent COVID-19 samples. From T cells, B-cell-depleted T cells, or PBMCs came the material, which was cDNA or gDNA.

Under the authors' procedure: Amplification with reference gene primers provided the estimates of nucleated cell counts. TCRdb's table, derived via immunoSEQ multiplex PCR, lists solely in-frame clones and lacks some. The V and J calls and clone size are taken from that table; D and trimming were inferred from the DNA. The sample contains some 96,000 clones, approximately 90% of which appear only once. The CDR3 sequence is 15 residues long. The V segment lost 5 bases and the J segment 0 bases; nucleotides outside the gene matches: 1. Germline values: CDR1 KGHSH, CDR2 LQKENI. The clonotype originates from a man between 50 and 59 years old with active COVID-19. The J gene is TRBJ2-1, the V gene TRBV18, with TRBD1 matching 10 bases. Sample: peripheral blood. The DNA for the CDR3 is TGTGCCAGCTCATGGACAGGGGGCTCCTACAATGAGCAGTTCTTC. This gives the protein CASSWTGGSYNEQFF. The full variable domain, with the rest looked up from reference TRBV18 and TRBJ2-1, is NAGVMQNPRHLVRRRGQEARLRCSPMKGHSHVYWYRQLPEEGLKFMVYLQKENIIDESGMPKERFSAEFPKEGPSILRIQQVVRGDSAAYFCASSWTGGSYNEQFFGPGTRLTVL.